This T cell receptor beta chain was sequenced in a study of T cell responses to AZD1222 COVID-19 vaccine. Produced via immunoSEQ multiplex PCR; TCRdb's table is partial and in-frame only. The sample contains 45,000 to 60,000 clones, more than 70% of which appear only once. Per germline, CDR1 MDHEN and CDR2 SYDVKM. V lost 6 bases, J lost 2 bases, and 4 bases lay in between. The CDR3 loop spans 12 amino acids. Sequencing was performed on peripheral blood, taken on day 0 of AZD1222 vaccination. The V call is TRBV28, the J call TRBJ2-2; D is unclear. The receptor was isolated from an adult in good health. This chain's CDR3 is CASRKNTGELFF. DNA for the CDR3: TGTGCCAGCAGAAAAAACACCGGGGAGCTGTTTTTT.